The TCR beta chain described here comes from a study of cytomegalovirus exposure and HLA in healthy donors. Looked up from germline, CDR1 is LNHDA and CDR2 is SQIVND (reference sequence). J was trimmed by 3 bases and V by 3 bases; bases with no gene match: 7. This CDR3 contains 15 residues. Primers: 60 Vbeta forward and 13 Jbeta reverse. Here immunoSEQ multiplex PCR was the method, and the copy in TCRdb shows in-frame clones only, minus some. The table records 100,000 or so clones, around four fifths of them present only once. The sequence was collected from a woman in her 40s in good health and CMV-seropositive. The specimen was PBMCs. The J gene is TRBJ2-7, the V gene TRBV19; 8 nucleotides match TRBD2. For the CDR3, the DNA is TGTGCCAGTAGTATCTCGAGCGGGAGTATCTACGAGCAGTACTTC. This sequence encodes CASSISSGSIYEQYF.